These 16 T cell receptor beta chains were sequenced from one sample in a study of T cells in Graves' hyperthyroidism and ophthalmopathy. What was amplified from RNA transcripts were TCR beta CDR3 regions. The HTBI primer set served for first-round RT-PCR of the TCR CDR3. Each CDR3 protein gets one entry after TCRdb re-called the multiplex PCR reads with MiXCR. The sample carries roughly 700,000 distinct CDR3 sequences, approximately 15% recorded once. Sequencing was performed on blood. The receptors stem from a woman under 30 with Graves' hyperthyroidism.

V is TRBV15 and J is TRBJ2-1, with 15 nucleotides matching TRBD2. CDR1 is LNHNV and CDR2 is YYDKDF in the germline V gene (reference sequence). This CDR3 comprises 15 residues. The V gene end was trimmed by 5 bases and the J gene end by 5 bases; junction bases not matched to a gene: 1. CDR3 sequence reads: CATSRTSGRDNEQFF. The CDR3 DNA follows: TGTGCCACCAGCCGGACTAGCGGGAGGGACAATGAGCAGTTCTTC.

In this sample, this clonotype turned up many times. This chain uses TRBV27 with TRBJ2-2; 16 bases are shared with TRBD2. The CDR3 length is 21 residues. Losses at the gene ends were 4 bases for V and 5 bases for J; bases not matched to a gene: 16. Germline V gives CDR1 MNHEY, CDR2 SMNVEV (reference sequence). The DNA of the CDR3 is TGTGCCAGCAGTTACAATGTCTGGGGGACTAGCGGGAGGGCTCTTACCGGGGAGCTGTTTTTT. This sequence encodes CASSYNVWGTSGRALTGELFF.

The gene calls are TRBV6-2 or TRBV6-3 and TRBJ2-2, with a weak D call TRBD2 (6 bases). V lost 6 bases to trimming and J lost 4 bases, with 24 bases between them. The CDR3 sequence is 18 residues long. CDR1 and CDR2 from the germline V gene are MNHEY and SVGEGT. CDR3 sequence: CASSPGVSTPSGTGELFF. CDR3 DNA sequence: TGTGCCAGCAGCCCGGGAGTATCTACTCCCTCAGGCACCGGGGAGCTGTTTTTT.

This clonotype was detected a few times. The junction departs from the called germline gene at one end, perhaps through a read error. The chain carries TRBV6-1 and TRBJ1-5; D uncertain. This CDR3 region has 13 residues. In germline, CDR1 is MNHNS, CDR2 SASEGT. The CDR3 region has the DNA TGTGCCAGCAGTCAAGCAGCGAATCAGCCCCAGCATTTT. Amino acids: CASSQAANQPQHF.

This clonotype appeared many times. The chain recombines TRBV29-1 with TRBJ2-7; a weak D match, TRBD2 (6 bases). The ends were cut back, 4 bases at V and 12 bases at J, with 13 bases in the middle. Germline CDR1 and CDR2: SQVTM and ANQGSEA. The CDR3 is 10 residues long. The CDR3 region has the DNA TGCAGCGTTGGGGCGGGACGACGGTACTTC. Protein: CSVGAGRRYF.

This clonotype was seen repeatedly, ten times or more. The gene calls are TRBV3-1 and TRBJ2-1, with D perhaps given as TRBD1 or TRBD2 (5 bases each). Per the germline V gene, CDR1 is LGHDT and CDR2 is YNNKEL (reference sequence). The germline V and J ends were trimmed by 3 bases and 4 bases, with 16 bases remaining between them. The CDR3 loop spans 16 amino acids. CDR3 sequence reads: CASSHRGGLAYNEQFF. The CDR3 nucleotides read TGTGCCAGCAGCCACCGGGGCGGGCTCGCGTACAATGAGCAGTTCTTC.

The chain carries TRBV3-1 and TRBJ1-3; 8 bases match TRBD1. The CDR3 consists of 13 residues. The trim removed 6 bases at V and 2 bases at J, leaving 0 bases unmatched. The V gene's germline CDR1 is LGHDT and CDR2 YNNKEL (reference sequence). The CDR3 DNA sequence: TGTGCCAGCAGGACAGGGGCTGGAAACACCATATATTTT. The encoded protein is CASRTGAGNTIYF.

This clonotype was recorded many times. This sequence joins TRBV12-3 or TRBV12-4 and TRBJ2-1; 7 bases align to TRBD2. V gave up 2 bases and J gave up 3 bases; unmatched junction bases: 7. The CDR3 spans 16 residues. For the CDR3, the DNA is TGTGCCAGCAGTTTATTCGGTAGCGGGCTCTACAATGAGCAGTTCTTC. The encoded protein is CASSLFGSGLYNEQFF.

V and J are TRBV4-1 and TRBJ2-1; TRBD1 matches 9 bases. The CDR3 runs 18 residues. J lost 1 base, V lost 3 bases, and 10 bases had no gene match. Germline CDR1 and CDR2: MGHRA and YSYEKL. The chain's CDR3 is CASSQGQGPGWSYNEQFF. CDR3 sequence (DNA): TGCGCCAGCAGCCAGGGACAGGGACCCGGGTGGTCCTACAATGAGCAGTTCTTC.

The chain links TRBV27 to TRBJ2-6, with D hard to call. CDR1 and CDR2 from the germline V gene are MNHEY and SMNVEV (reference sequence). The CDR3 contains 16 residues. Trimming removed 4 bases from V and 0 bases from J, with 10 bases in between. CDR3 loop: CASSSARYSGANVLTF. The CDR3 DNA follows: TGTGCCAGCAGTTCCGCCAGGTACTCTGGGGCCAACGTCCTGACTTTC.

This clonotype came up many times. J is TRBJ2-1 and V is TRBV7-9; 14 bases match TRBD2. This CDR3 spans 15 amino acids. V dropped 5 bases and J dropped 8; count of bases not matched to a gene: 5. CDR1 is SEHNR and CDR2 is FQNEAQ in the germline V gene (reference sequence). Here the CDR3 reads CASSPGLAGGYEQFF. CDR3 nucleotide sequence: TGTGCCAGCAGCCCCGGACTAGCGGGAGGCTATGAGCAGTTCTTC.

The CDR3, as DNA: TGCGCCAGCAGCTTGGATGGGGGAAAAGATACGCAGTATTTT. This gives the protein CASSLDGGKDTQYF. This rearrangement joins TRBV5-1 to TRBJ2-3; D tentatively fits TRBD1 or TRBD2 (5 bases each). The CDR3 runs 14 residues. V lost 0 bases to trimming and J lost 5 bases, with 10 bases between them. CDR1 is SGHRS, CDR2 YFSETQ, per germline. Together with reference TRBV5-1 and TRBJ2-3, the CDR3 gives the full variable domain: KAGVTQTPRYLIKTRGQQVTLSCSPISGHRSVSWYQQTPGQGLQFLFEYFSETQRNKGNFPGRFSGRQFSNSRSEMNVSTLELGDSALYLCASSLDGGKDTQYFGPGTRLTVL.

This clonotype has a count of ten or more. This sequence joins TRBV18 and TRBJ2-1; 8 positions agree with TRBD2. V lost 0 bases and J lost 5; bases outside the gene matches: 6. The CDR3 is 16 amino acids. Germline CDR1 KGHSH, CDR2 LQKENI. DNA for the CDR3: TGTGCCAGCTCACCACCGAACGGGAGGGCCCACAATGAGCAGTTCTTC. Protein product: CASSPPNGRAHNEQFF.

This clonotype was detected a few times. This chain connects TRBV29-1 to TRBJ2-6; 12 nucleotides line up with TRBD1. Per germline, CDR1 SQVTM and CDR2 ANQGSEA. J was trimmed by 2 bases and V by 6 bases; bases with no gene match: 8. This CDR3 comprises 17 residues. DNA for the CDR3: TGCAGCGTCTCCGGGACAGGGGGCTTCACTGGGGCCAACGTCCTGACTTTC. Its protein is CSVSGTGGFTGANVLTF.

This clonotype was found many times. The rearrangement joins TRBV12-3 or TRBV12-4 to TRBJ2-7; D is unresolved. Between the trimmed V and J ends, which lost 3 bases and 3 bases, there was a span of 6 bases. The CDR3 runs to 12 residues. CDR3 DNA: TGTGCCAGCAGTTTTGAGAGCTACGAGCAGTACTTC. Encoded protein: CASSFESYEQYF.

The chain links TRBV29-1 to TRBJ2-2; weak D call: TRBD1 (6 bases). V was trimmed by 6 bases and J by 0 bases, leaving 17 bases between them. The germline V gene has CDR1 SQVTM and CDR2 ANQGSEA. This CDR3 has 16 residues. The CDR3 nucleotides are TGCAGCGTGGTTCCCCCGGGACACTCGAACACCGGGGAGCTGTTTTTT. Amino acids: CSVVPPGHSNTGELFF.